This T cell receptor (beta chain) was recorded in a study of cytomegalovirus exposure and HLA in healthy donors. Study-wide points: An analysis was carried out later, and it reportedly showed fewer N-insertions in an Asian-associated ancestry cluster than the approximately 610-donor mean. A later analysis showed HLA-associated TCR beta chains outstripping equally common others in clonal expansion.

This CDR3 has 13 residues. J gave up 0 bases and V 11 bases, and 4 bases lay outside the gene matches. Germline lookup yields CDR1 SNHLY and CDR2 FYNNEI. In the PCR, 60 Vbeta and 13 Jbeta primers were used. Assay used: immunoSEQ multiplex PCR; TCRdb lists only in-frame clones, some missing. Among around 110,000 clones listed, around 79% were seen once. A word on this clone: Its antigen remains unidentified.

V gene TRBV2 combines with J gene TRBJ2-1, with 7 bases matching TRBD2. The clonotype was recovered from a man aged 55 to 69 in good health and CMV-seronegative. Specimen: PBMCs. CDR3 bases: TGTGCCGGGGGACTAAGCTCCTACAATGAGCAGTTCTTC. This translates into CAGGLSSYNEQFF.